These 8 T cell receptor beta chains were all obtained from the same sample, sequenced in a study of T cells in Graves' hyperthyroidism and ophthalmopathy. Amplification yielded TCR beta CDR3 regions, with RNA transcripts as the source. RT-PCR in the first round (using the HTBI primer set) targeted the TCR CDR3. TCRdb independently ran MiXCR on the multiplex PCR reads; one entry per CDR3 protein. The profile shows approximately 380,000 distinct CDR3 sequences, over 12% of them singletons. The sample comprised blood. The receptor set was obtained from a man between 50 and 59 years old with Graves' ophthalmopathy.

This clonotype showed up many times. The chain is built from TRBV30 and TRBJ2-1; 7 nucleotides line up with TRBD2. The V segment lost 8 bases and the J segment 7 bases; nucleotides outside the gene matches: 8. Germline V gives CDR1 GTSNPN, CDR2 SVGIG (reference sequence). This CDR3 contains 12 residues. The CDR3 loop is CAEQGGLNEQFF. As DNA, the CDR3 is TGTGCCGAGCAGGGAGGGCTTAATGAGCAGTTCTTC.

This clonotype was seen ten or more times. The chain joins TRBV20-1 to TRBJ1-5; D gene ambiguous. Trimming removed 0 bases from V and 10 bases from J, with 16 bases in between. The CDR3 consists of 14 residues. Germline loops: CDR1 DFQATT, CDR2 SNEGSKA (reference sequence). The CDR3: CSAREREAPGPQHF. The CDR3 coding sequence is TGCAGTGCTAGAGAAAGGGAGGCCCCGGGTCCCCAGCATTTT.

The CDR3 DNA is TGTGCCAGTAGTAGTATACTAGCAGGCAATGAGCAGTTCTTC. It yields the protein CASSSILAGNEQFF. V and J are TRBV19 and TRBJ2-1; a weak D match, TRBD2 (6 bases). V was shortened by 4 bases and J by 6 bases, with 13 bases between the two germline ends. The CDR3 has 14 residues. Looked up from germline, CDR1 is LNHDA and CDR2 is SQIVND (reference sequence).

The rearrangement links TRBV27 to TRBJ2-5; weak D call: TRBD1 (6 bases). V was shortened by 4 bases and J by 1 base, with 13 bases between the two germline ends. CDR1 is MNHEY, CDR2 SMNVEV, per germline (reference sequence). This CDR3 region has 15 residues. The CDR3 reads CASSSLTGIQETQYF. The CDR3 DNA reads as TGTGCCAGCAGTTCACTGACAGGTATCCAAGAGACCCAGTACTTC.

This clonotype has at least ten counts. The gene calls are TRBV28 and TRBJ2-5; TRBD2 matches at 11 bases. CDR1 MDHEN and CDR2 SYDVKM come from the germline V gene. Trimming took 4 bases from V and 4 from J; bases not matched to a gene: 2. This CDR3 comprises 14 residues. CDR3 amino acids: CASSSLAGGETQYF. CDR3 coding DNA: TGTGCCAGCAGTTCTCTAGCGGGAGGAGAGACCCAGTACTTC. Supplemented by reference TRBV28 and TRBJ2-5, the full variable domain reads DVKVTQSSRYLVKRTGEKVFLECVQDMDHENMFWYRQDPGLGLRLIYFSYDVKMKEKGDIPEGYSVSREKKERFSLILESASTNQTSMYLCASSSLAGGETQYFGPGTRLLVL.

This clonotype was recorded at least ten times. The chain is built from TRBV9 and TRBJ2-5; TRBD1 aligns across 7 bases. CDR3 length: 16 residues. V dropped 1 base and J dropped 4; count of bases not matched to a gene: 10. CDR1 and CDR2 from the germline V gene are SGDLS and YYNGEE. CDR3: CASSVQGQGVRETQYF. The DNA of the CDR3 is TGTGCCAGCAGCGTACAAGGGCAGGGGGTTCGAGAGACCCAGTACTTC.

This chain links TRBV15 with TRBJ1-6; perhaps TRBD1 as D (5 bases). With 1 base removed from V and 7 bases from J, the gap between germline ends came to 5 bases. The germline gives CDR1 LNHNV, CDR2 YYDKDF (reference sequence). The CDR3 is made up of 13 amino acids. The CDR3 here is CATSRGGNSPLHF. DNA for the CDR3: TGTGCCACCAGCAGAGGGGGGAATTCACCCCTCCACTTT.

Concerning this clonotype itself: A read error is likely, as this CDR3 ends without the conserved phenylalanine or tryptophan. The J gene is TRBJ2-5, the V gene TRBV7-6; no clear D. CDR1 is SGHVS and CDR2 is FNYEAQ in the germline V gene. This CDR3 is built from 14 residues. Trimming left V 1 base short and J 0 bases short, with 6 bases between. The CDR3 nucleotides are TGTGCCAGCAGCTTAGGGCCTAACCAAGAGACCCAGTACCTC. Translation: CASSLGPNQETQYL.